The rows below give T cell receptor beta chains drawn from one sample of a study of shared clonotypes between healthy human individuals. Clones were read by immunoSEQ multiplex PCR, and TCRdb kept only the in-frame ones, dropping some. The repertoire holds about 79,000 clones, with about 63% as singletons. The material sequenced was memory CD8+ T cells sorted from blood. The receptors stem from a man aged 25 to 40 in good health. Each CDR3 is given with its conserved first and last residue. The D gene is left open where the match is weak. Clone size is given for some rows only: seen once, a few or many times, or a class if the clone is expanded.

v_gene	abundance	j_gene	d_gene	CDR3nt	CDR3aa
TRBV5-1	many	TRBJ2-7	TRBD2	TGCGCCAGCAGCATTTCCGCAGCGGGAGGATCCTACGAGCAGTACTTC	CASSISAAGGSYEQYF
TRBV6-4	few	TRBJ2-3	TRBD2	TGTGCCAGCAGTGAGGGGACTAGCGGGACAGATACGCAGTATTTT	CASSEGTSGTDTQYF
TRBV5-1	-	TRBJ1-1	-	TGCGCCAGCAGCTTGGAGGGGAACACTGAAGCTTTCTTT	CASSLEGNTEAFF
TRBV11-2	-	TRBJ2-7	-	TGTGCCAGCAGCTCCATCTACGAGCAGTACTTC	CASSSIYEQYF
TRBV28	-	TRBJ2-1	-	TGTGCCAGCAGTTTCGAGGGTTTCGGCAATGAGCAGTTCTTC	CASSFEGFGNEQFF
TRBV28	-	TRBJ1-4	-	TGTGCCAGCAGTCTCCGGGAAAAACTGTTTTTT	CASSLREKLFF
TRBV9	few	TRBJ1-2	TRBD1	TGTGCCAGCAGCGTAGGGGACAGGGTTCCTACCTATGGCTACACCTTC	CASSVGDRVPTYGYTF
TRBV25-1	-	TRBJ2-7	-	TGTGCCAGCAGTATTAACCTGGGGGACAACTCCTACGAGCAGTACTTC	CASSINLGDNSYEQYF
TRBV30	-	TRBJ2-2	-	TGTGCCTGGAGTTCCATCACCCTCGATACCGGGGAGCTGTTTTTT	CAWSSITLDTGELFF
TRBV28	-	TRBJ2-1	TRBD2	TGTGCCAGCAGTTTTGAATCGACTAGCCTGGATTCTGATGAGCAGTTCTTC	CASSFESTSLDSDEQFF
TRBV27	-	TRBJ2-2	-	TGTGCCAGTGGGTACCGGAACACCGGGGAGCTGTTTTTT	CASGYRNTGELFF
TRBV29-1	once	TRBJ1-2	-	TGCAGCGTTGTCCTCGCCCTCGAAGTCGGCTATGGCTACACCTTC	CSVVLALEVGYGYTF
TRBV4-2	-	TRBJ2-7	TRBD1	TGTGCCAGCAGCCAAGGGGACAGCTCCTACGAGCAGTACTTC	CASSQGDSSYEQYF
TRBV28	-	TRBJ2-7	-	TGTGCCAGCAGTTCGTCTTCCTACGAGCAGTACTTC	CASSSSSYEQYF
TRBV5-4	-	TRBJ2-7	-	TGTGCCAGCAGCCGTCCGATCAGGGGAGGGGGGGCCGAGCAGTACTTC	CASSRPIRGGGAEQYF
TRBV7-9	-	TRBJ1-4	TRBD1	TGTGCCAGCAGCTTAGGGTACTCAGGGGGAACGTCCAGGGAAAAACTGTTTTTT	CASSLGYSGGTSREKLFF
TRBV18	-	TRBJ2-1	-	TGTGCCAGCTCACCGGCCTTAAGTGACAATGAGCAGTTCTTC	CASSPALSDNEQFF
TRBV29-1	-	TRBJ1-1	-	TGCAGCGTTGGGTACATGAACACTGAAGCTTTCTTT	CSVGYMNTEAFF
TRBV28	-	TRBJ1-5	-	TGTGCCAGCAGTTCCCCAGGGATTGTCAATCAGCCCCAGCATTTT	CASSSPGIVNQPQHF
TRBV7-9	-	TRBJ2-3	-	TGTGCCAGCAGCCCGGGACTGCTGGGCGAAGCAGATACGCAGTATTTT	CASSPGLLGEADTQYF
TRBV5-6	-	TRBJ2-5	-	TGTGCCAGCAGCAGCAGGGGAGGAGAGACCCAGTACTTC	CASSSRGGETQYF
TRBV7-9	-	TRBJ2-5	-	TGTGCCAGCAGCTTCTTACCACCACAAGAGACCCAGTACTTC	CASSFLPPQETQYF
TRBV7-6	-	TRBJ2-7	-	TGTGCCAGCAGCTTAGATTCAGGGGGAGGCTACGAGCAGTACTTC	CASSLDSGGGYEQYF
TRBV29-1	many	TRBJ2-5	-	TGCAGCGTTGAATCCCAGCAATCCCCTTCGGGTTATCAAGAGACCCAGTACTTC	CSVESQQSPSGYQETQYF
TRBV7-9	-	TRBJ1-1	-	TGTGCCAGCAGCCATGACACCCGGCAGTCTGAAGCTTTCTTT	CASSHDTRQSEAFF
TRBV28	-	TRBJ2-1	-	TGTGCCAGCAGCAATACAGGGTTTGAGCAGTTCTTC	CASSNTGFEQFF
TRBV6-5	-	TRBJ1-5	-	TGTGCCAGCAGTTACTCATCTGGGGACAATCAGCCCCAGCATTTT	CASSYSSGDNQPQHF
TRBV20-1	few	TRBJ2-5	-	TGCAGTGCTATGACTAAAGAGACCCAGTACTTC	CSAMTKETQYF
TRBV2	-	TRBJ2-3	TRBD2	TGTGCCAGCAGTGATCCGGTTACGCCGGGGGGTACGCAGTATTTT	CASSDPVTPGGTQYF